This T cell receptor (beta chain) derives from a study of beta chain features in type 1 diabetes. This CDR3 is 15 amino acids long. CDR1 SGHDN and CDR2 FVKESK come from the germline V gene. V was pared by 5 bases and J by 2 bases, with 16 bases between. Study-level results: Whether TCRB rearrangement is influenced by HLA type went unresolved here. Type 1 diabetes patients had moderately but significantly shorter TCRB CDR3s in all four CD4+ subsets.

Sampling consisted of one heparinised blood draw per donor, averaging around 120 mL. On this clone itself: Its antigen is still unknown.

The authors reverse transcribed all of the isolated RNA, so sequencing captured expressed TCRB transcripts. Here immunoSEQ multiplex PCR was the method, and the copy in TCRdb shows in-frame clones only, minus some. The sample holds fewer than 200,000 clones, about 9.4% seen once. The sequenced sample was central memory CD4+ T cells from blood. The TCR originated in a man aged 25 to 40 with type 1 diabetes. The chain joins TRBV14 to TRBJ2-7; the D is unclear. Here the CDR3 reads CASSFSTGSPYEQYF. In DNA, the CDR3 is TGTGCCAGCAGCTTTTCGACTGGCTCTCCCTACGAGCAGTACTTC.